This note documents a single T cell receptor beta chain sequence. The target antigen is unknown. The CDR3 consists of 14 residues. Germline CDR1 and CDR2: LGHDT and YNNKEL (reference sequence). Between the trimmed V and J ends, which lost 4 bases and 1 base, there was a span of 10 bases. This entry belongs to a study of T cell responses to AZD1222 COVID-19 vaccine. Overall study context: The study pooled second doses at about 4 or about 12 weeks.

Profiling relied on immunoSEQ multiplex PCR, and the TCRdb table lists in-frame clones only, not all of them. The profile shows roughly 140,000 clones, around nine tenths of them singletons. Whole-study results and caveats: Repertoire sampling was restricted to post-peak T cell response timepoints. Regions 160-218 and 743-854 held dominance among vaccine-associated CD4 TCRs, which spanned spike. Clonal diversity was possibly underestimated; the donors were predominantly white British and more often female.

This material consisted of peripheral blood, taken on day 0 of AZD1222 vaccination. V and J are TRBV3-1 (or the pseudogene TRBV3-2) and TRBJ1-1; no reliable D call. The TCR comes from an adult in good health. DNA of the CDR3: TGTGCCAGCAGCCCGGAAGAGTGGAACACTGAAGCTTTCTTT. As protein: CASSPEEWNTEAFF.